A selection of T cell receptor beta chains follows, all from one sample in a study of PD-L1 blockade in urothelial cancer. Here immunoSEQ multiplex PCR was the method, and the copy in TCRdb shows in-frame clones only, minus some. Of 50,000 to 55,000 clones in the sample, 88% are singletons; the top ten hold 2% to 3%. The material sequenced was PBMCs, taken around atezolizumab (anti-PD-L1) treatment. The origin of the receptors is a man between 60 and 75 years old with urothelial cancer. The CDR3 runs from the conserved cysteine through the conserved F or W. The D gene is left open where the match is weak. Only some rows state a clone size, as once, few, many or a class for expanded clones.

j_gene: TRBJ2-3; abundance: -; v_gene: TRBV11-3; d_gene: TRBD1; CDR3aa: CASSSDRSTDTQYF; CDR3nt: TGTGCCAGCAGCTCGGACAGGAGCACAGATACGCAGTATTTT
j_gene: TRBJ2-3; abundance: -; v_gene: TRBV6-6; d_gene: -; CDR3aa: CASNSGDTQYF; CDR3nt: TGTGCCAGCAACTCGGGGGATACGCAGTATTTT
j_gene: TRBJ1-2; abundance: -; v_gene: TRBV11-2; d_gene: -; CDR3aa: CASSLQDWNYGYTF; CDR3nt: TGTGCCAGCAGCTTACAAGACTGGAACTATGGCTACACCTTC
j_gene: TRBJ2-1; abundance: -; v_gene: TRBV9; d_gene: TRBD2; CDR3aa: CASSGGLAGGGEQFF; CDR3nt: TGTGCCAGCAGCGGCGGACTAGCGGGGGGAGGGGAGCAGTTCTTC
j_gene: TRBJ2-1; abundance: -; v_gene: TRBV6-6; d_gene: -; CDR3aa: CASSYASSYNEQFF; CDR3nt: TGTGCCAGCAGTTACGCTAGCTCCTACAATGAGCAGTTCTTC
j_gene: TRBJ1-2; abundance: -; v_gene: TRBV6-5; d_gene: -; CDR3aa: CASSYSSRGSYGYTF; CDR3nt: TGTGCCAGCAGTTACTCGAGTCGGGGATCCTATGGCTACACCTTC
j_gene: TRBJ1-3; abundance: once; v_gene: TRBV10-3; d_gene: -; CDR3aa: CAISEREVPNSGNTIYF; CDR3nt: TGTGCCATCAGTGAAAGAGAGGTTCCGAACTCTGGAAACACCATATATTTT
j_gene: TRBJ2-5; abundance: once; v_gene: TRBV5-1; d_gene: TRBD1; CDR3aa: CASSYGTGPSVTQYF; CDR3nt: TGCGCCAGCAGCTACGGGACAGGGCCCTCGGTGACCCAGTACTTC
j_gene: TRBJ2-2; abundance: -; v_gene: TRBV7-3; d_gene: TRBD1; CDR3aa: CASSLPSSRGTGELFF; CDR3nt: TGTGCCAGCAGCTTGCCGTCTAGCAGGGGGACCGGGGAGCTGTTTTTT
j_gene: TRBJ1-2; abundance: -; v_gene: TRBV10-3; d_gene: TRBD1; CDR3aa: CAISGPGTVYGYTF; CDR3nt: TGTGCCATCAGTGGACCCGGGACAGTCTATGGCTACACCTTC
j_gene: TRBJ2-7; abundance: -; v_gene: TRBV12-2; d_gene: -; CDR3aa: CASRPRTKSSF; CDR3nt: TGTGCAAGTCGCCCAAGAACCAAGAGTTCATTC
j_gene: TRBJ1-1; abundance: -; v_gene: TRBV7-2; d_gene: -; CDR3aa: CASSLSLGVNTEAFF; CDR3nt: TGTGCCAGCAGCTTATCCCTCGGTGTGAACACTGAAGCTTTCTTT
j_gene: TRBJ1-2; abundance: -; v_gene: TRBV28; d_gene: -; CDR3aa: CASSSGGGEDYGYTF; CDR3nt: TGTGCCAGCAGTTCGGGGGGCGGTGAAGACTATGGCTACACCTTC
j_gene: TRBJ1-4; abundance: -; v_gene: TRBV19; d_gene: -; CDR3aa: CASSGGLNEKLFF; CDR3nt: TGTGCCAGTTCCGGCGGCCTTAATGAAAAACTGTTTTTT
j_gene: TRBJ1-2; abundance: -; v_gene: TRBV19; d_gene: TRBD1; CDR3aa: CASSIGQGPNYGYTF; CDR3nt: TGTGCCAGTAGTATAGGACAGGGACCTAACTATGGCTACACCTTC
j_gene: TRBJ2-1; abundance: -; v_gene: TRBV18; d_gene: TRBD2; CDR3aa: CASSPNAAGGDEQFF; CDR3nt: TGTGCCAGCTCACCAAATGCCGCGGGAGGCGATGAGCAGTTCTTC
j_gene: TRBJ1-1; abundance: -; v_gene: TRBV29-1; d_gene: TRBD1; CDR3aa: CSVGQGLNTEAFF; CDR3nt: TGCAGCGTGGGACAGGGGTTGAACACTGAAGCTTTCTTT
j_gene: TRBJ1-1; abundance: -; v_gene: TRBV19; d_gene: TRBD1; CDR3aa: CASSIKGQGTEAFF; CDR3nt: TGTGCCAGTAGTATCAAGGGACAGGGCACTGAAGCTTTCTTT
j_gene: TRBJ2-6; abundance: few; v_gene: TRBV2; d_gene: -; CDR3aa: CASSFQGHSGANVLTF; CDR3nt: TGTGCCAGCAGCTTCCAGGGGCACTCTGGGGCCAACGTCCTGACTTTC
j_gene: TRBJ2-3; abundance: -; v_gene: TRBV9; d_gene: -; CDR3aa: CASSVAPGSTDTQYF; CDR3nt: TGTGCCAGCAGCGTAGCTCCGGGGAGTACAGATACGCAGTATTTT
j_gene: TRBJ2-3; abundance: -; v_gene: TRBV19; d_gene: TRBD1; CDR3aa: CASSSTGVAGTDTQYF; CDR3nt: TGTGCCAGTAGTTCGACAGGGGTCGCGGGCACAGATACGCAGTATTTT
j_gene: TRBJ1-1; abundance: -; v_gene: TRBV19; d_gene: TRBD1; CDR3aa: CASTDRATLREAFF; CDR3nt: TGTGCCAGCACCGACAGGGCCACTTTGAGAGAAGCTTTCTTT
j_gene: TRBJ1-2; abundance: -; v_gene: TRBV6-1; d_gene: TRBD1; CDR3aa: CASSGPGQGHGYTF; CDR3nt: TGTGCCAGCAGTGGTCCGGGACAGGGACATGGCTACACCTTC
j_gene: TRBJ1-1; abundance: once; v_gene: TRBV11-2; d_gene: -; CDR3aa: CASSFNTLNTEAFF; CDR3nt: TGTGCCAGCAGCTTTAACACATTGAACACTGAAGCTTTCTTT